The present entry profiles one TCR beta chain with its context. This clonotype was recorded a few times. Its recognized antigen is unknown. Base qualities were left out, and no much larger clone turns up one base away. The data were taken from a study of CD8+CD57+ T cells in acquired aplastic anemia (dated by TCRdb to 2016 to 2019). Turning to the overall study: Extracted DNA from sorted CD4+ and CD8+ cells averaged about 2.9 ug, ranging from about 0.17 to 27.4 ug. Mean read counts for healthy donor samples were 9 million to 10.8 million for CD4+ cells and under 14 million for CD8+ cells. Study-wide findings and limitations: CD8+ Simpson's diversity did not differ significantly between patients and healthy controls (P=0.060). Twenty-nine CD8+ CDR3 sequences were shared between patients and controls but appeared highly expressed in patients and within their immunodominant clones.

In the study, sorted CD4+ and CD8+ blood T cells from patients with severe aplastic anemia and from healthy subjects underwent deep sequencing of TCR repertoires. Ficoll-Paque density gradient centrifugation was used to isolate peripheral blood mononuclear cells. Before DNA extraction, CD4+ and CD8+ T cells were sorted by FACS or by magnetic beads. Profiling of TCR beta VDJ combinations and CDR3 sequences used genomic DNA as the template. TCR repertoire sequencing was run on an Illumina HiSeq 2000. The paper's processing steps were these. Repertoire assessment relied on Simpson's diversity index, CDR3 size and DJ length profiles, and TRBV/TRBJ rearrangement plots. The most abundant DNA sequence in the deep sequencing data was taken as the immunodominant clone. CDR3 amino acid sequences were checked for sharing between subjects and were compared against published repertoires and the VDJdb database. TCRdb ran its own pipeline on the public reads, namely fastp trimming at Q25 and MiXCR clone calling, and kept in-frame beta chains. Every distinct CDR3 protein forms one entry, paired with its most common genes and DNA. These V and J calls originate from TCRdb's pipeline instead of the authors' own analysis. Across this sample there are 400,000 to 500,000 distinct CDR3 sequences, with about two thirds seen only once. Of the sample, approximately 4% falls within the top ten clones.

Taken from cysteine to phenylalanine, the CDR3 has 15 residues. The sequence is cut down to CDR3 DNA, 45 bases in frame from base 1. Via the germline V gene, CDR1 is MNHEY and CDR2 SVGEGT. V is shortened by 2 bases, J by 1 base, and the region joining them spans 11 bases. The sequence was collected from a human donor in good health, serving as a control. The receptor chain draws on TRBV6-2 or TRBV6-3 and TRBJ2-5, with an unclear D gene assignment. Sequenced input: sorted CD4+, CD8+, or CD8+CD57+ T cells (not recorded which) from PBMCs. The bases are TGTGCCAGCAGTTACGATAGGCGGCTCCAAGAGACCCAGTACTTC. This codes for CASSYDRRLQETQYF.